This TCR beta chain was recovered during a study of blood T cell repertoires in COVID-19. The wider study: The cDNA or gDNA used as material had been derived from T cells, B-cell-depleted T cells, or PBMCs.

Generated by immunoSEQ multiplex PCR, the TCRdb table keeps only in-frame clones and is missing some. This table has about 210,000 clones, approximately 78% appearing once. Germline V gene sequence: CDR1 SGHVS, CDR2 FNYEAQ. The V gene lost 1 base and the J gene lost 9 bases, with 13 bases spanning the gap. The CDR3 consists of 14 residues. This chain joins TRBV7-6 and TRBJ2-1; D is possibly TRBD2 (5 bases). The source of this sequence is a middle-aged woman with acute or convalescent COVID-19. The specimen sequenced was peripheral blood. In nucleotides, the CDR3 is TGTGCCAGCAGCTTAGTGAGCGGCTGGACTGAGCAGTTCTTC. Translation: CASSLVSGWTEQFF.